This T cell receptor (beta chain) was retrieved from a study of cytomegalovirus exposure and HLA in healthy donors. Overall study findings and caveats: Equally common other TCR beta chains were less clonally expanded than HLA-associated ones, a later analysis found. A few chains linked to CMV were shown in vitro to be specific for CMV antigens. The listing of fewer than 200 TCR beta chains classed them as cytomegalovirus-associated.

This PCR relied on a set of 60 Vbeta primers and 13 Jbeta primers. Profiling relied on immunoSEQ multiplex PCR, and the TCRdb table lists in-frame clones only, not all of them. This table holds 85,000 to 100,000 clones, about four fifths found once. A remark on this clone: Its antigen is not identified.

The receptor comes from a woman between 40 and 50 years old in good health and CMV-seronegative. Sequenced: PBMCs.

The CDR3 spells CASSVVADSTDTQYF. For the CDR3, the DNA is TGTGCCAGCAGCGTAGTAGCGGATAGCACAGATACGCAGTATTTT. This rearrangement joins TRBV9 to TRBJ2-3; TRBD2 might be the D (6 bases). CDR1 is SGDLS, CDR2 YYNGEE, per germline. The CDR3 contains 15 residues. Between the trimmed V and J ends, which lost 0 bases and 0 bases, there was a span of 8 bases.